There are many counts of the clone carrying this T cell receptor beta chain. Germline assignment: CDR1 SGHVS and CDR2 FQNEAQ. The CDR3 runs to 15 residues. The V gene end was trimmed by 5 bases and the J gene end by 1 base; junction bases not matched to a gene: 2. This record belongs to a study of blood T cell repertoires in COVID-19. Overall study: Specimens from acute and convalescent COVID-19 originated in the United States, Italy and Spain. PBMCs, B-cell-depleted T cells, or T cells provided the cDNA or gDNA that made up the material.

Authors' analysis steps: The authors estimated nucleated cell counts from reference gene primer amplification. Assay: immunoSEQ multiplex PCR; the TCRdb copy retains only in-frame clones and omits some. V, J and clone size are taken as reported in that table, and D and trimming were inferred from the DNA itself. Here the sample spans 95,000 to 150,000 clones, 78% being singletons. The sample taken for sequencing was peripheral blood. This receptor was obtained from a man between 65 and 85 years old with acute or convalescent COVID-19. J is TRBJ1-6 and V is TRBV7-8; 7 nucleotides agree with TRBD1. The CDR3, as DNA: TGTGCCAGCAGCCCGGACAGGTCCTATAATTCACCCCTCCACTTT. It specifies CASSPDRSYNSPLHF.